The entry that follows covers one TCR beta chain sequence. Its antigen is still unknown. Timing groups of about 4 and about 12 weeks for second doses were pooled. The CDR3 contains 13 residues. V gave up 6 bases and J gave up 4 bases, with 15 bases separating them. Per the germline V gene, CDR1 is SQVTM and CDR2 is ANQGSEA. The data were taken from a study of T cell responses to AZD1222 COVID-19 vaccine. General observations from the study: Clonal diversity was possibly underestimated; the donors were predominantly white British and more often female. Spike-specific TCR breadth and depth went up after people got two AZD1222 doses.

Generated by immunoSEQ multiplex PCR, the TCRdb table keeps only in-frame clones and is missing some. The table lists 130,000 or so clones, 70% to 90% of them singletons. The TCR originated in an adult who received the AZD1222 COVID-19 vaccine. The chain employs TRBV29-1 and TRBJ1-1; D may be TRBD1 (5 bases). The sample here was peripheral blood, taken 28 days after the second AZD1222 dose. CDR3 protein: CSVGRDWGTEAFF. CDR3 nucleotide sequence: TGCAGCGTCGGCAGGGATTGGGGCACTGAAGCTTTCTTT.